Many counts were recorded for the clone carrying this T cell receptor (beta chain). All patients picked for sequencing had shown, by flow cytometry, an expansion of CD8+CD57+ cells. The sample belongs to a study of CD8+CD57+ T cells in acquired aplastic anemia. At the level of the study: Sorted CD4+ and CD8+ cells yielded 3 to 3.5 ug of DNA on average.

TCR beta VDJ and CDR3 profiles were obtained from a genomic DNA template. TCRdb itself ran the reads through MiXCR, one entry per CDR3 protein. Of 150,000 to 180,000 distinct CDR3 sequences in the sample, over 50% were seen once. Germline V CDR1 and CDR2: MNHNS, SASEGT. J was trimmed by 5 bases and V by 0 bases; bases with no gene match: 8. The CDR3 runs 16 residues. The V call is TRBV6-1, the J call TRBJ2-5, with 8 nucleotides matching TRBD1. The sequenced material came from sorted CD4+, CD8+, or CD8+CD57+ T cells (not recorded which) from PBMCs. The clonotype was recovered from a human donor with aplastic anemia. The DNA of the CDR3 is TGTGCCAGCAGTGAAGCGCATGGGACAGGATGGGAGACCCAGTACTTC. Residues: CASSEAHGTGWETQYF.